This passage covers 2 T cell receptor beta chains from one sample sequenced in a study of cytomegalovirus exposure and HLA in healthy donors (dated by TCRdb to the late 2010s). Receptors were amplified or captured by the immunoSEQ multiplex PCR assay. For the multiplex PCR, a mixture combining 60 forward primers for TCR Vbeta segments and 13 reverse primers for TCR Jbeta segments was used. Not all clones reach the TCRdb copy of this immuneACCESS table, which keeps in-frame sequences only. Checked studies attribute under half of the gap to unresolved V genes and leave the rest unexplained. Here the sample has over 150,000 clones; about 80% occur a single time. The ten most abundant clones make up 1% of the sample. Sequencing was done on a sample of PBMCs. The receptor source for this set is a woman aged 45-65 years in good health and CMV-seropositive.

The CDR3 sequence is CASSYRDRGNYGYTF. The CDR3 coding sequence is TGTGCCAGTAGCTACCGGGACAGGGGGAATTATGGCTACACCTTC. This rearrangement joins TRBV19 to TRBJ1-2; 11 bases fit TRBD1. The ends lost 6 bases at V and 5 bases at J; junction bases unmatched: 8. The CDR3 extends over 15 amino acids. CDR1 and CDR2 from the germline V gene are LNHDA and SQIVND (reference sequence).

CDR3 DNA: TGTGCCAGTAGTATAGATCGGGGTCAGCCCCAGCATTTT. Translation: CASSIDRGQPQHF. The J gene is TRBJ1-5, the V gene TRBV19; D unresolved. V lost 0 bases and J 6 bases, leaving 6 bases between the germline ends. Looked up from germline, CDR1 is LNHDA and CDR2 is SQIVND (reference sequence). The CDR3 totals 13 residues.